Listed below are T cell receptor beta chains from one sample, sequenced in a study of blood T cell repertoires in COVID-19. Method: immunoSEQ multiplex PCR; TCRdb's copy keeps in-frame clones and lacks some. The sample holds approximately 280,000 clones, approximately 83% seen once. The sequenced material came from peripheral blood. These TCRs come from a woman between 70 and 85 years old with acute or convalescent COVID-19. Both conserved end residues are part of each CDR3. A D gene is named only where the DNA matches it firmly. Rows give clone size only sometimes, using once, few, many, or a class for an expanded clone.

d_gene	v_gene	abundance	j_gene	CDR3aa	CDR3nt
TRBD1	TRBV7-8	.	TRBJ1-6	CASRGDSTNSPLHF	TGTGCCAGCAGGGGGGACAGCACCAATTCACCCCTCCACTTT
.	TRBV3-1/TRBV3-2	.	TRBJ1-1	CASIGAGGVAFF	TGTGCCAGCATAGGGGCCGGGGGAGTGGCTTTCTTT
.	TRBV11-2	.	TRBJ1-6	CASSSPLAPLHF	TGTGCCAGCAGCTCCCCCCTTGCACCCCTCCACTTT
.	TRBV3-1/TRBV3-2	once	TRBJ2-6	CASSPRHRSSGANVLTF	TGTGCCAGCAGCCCGCGCCACAGAAGCTCTGGGGCCAACGTCCTGACTTTC
.	TRBV6-1	.	TRBJ1-2	CASSETGGRPYGYTF	TGTGCCAGCAGTGAGACGGGGGGGCGCCCCTATGGCTACACCTTC
TRBD1	TRBV19	.	TRBJ1-2	CASQSRTGKYGYTF	TGTGCCAGTCAGTCCCGGACAGGGAAGTATGGCTACACCTTC
.	TRBV4-1	.	TRBJ1-6	CASSQEGGAVNSPLHF	TGCGCCAGCAGCCAAGAGGGAGGGGCAGTGAATTCACCCCTCCACTTT
.	TRBV2	.	TRBJ2-7	CAGGKPGPIYEQYF	TGTGCCGGGGGGAAACCGGGACCGATCTACGAGCAGTACTTC
.	TRBV7-9	.	TRBJ1-4	CASSFTWTRTNEKLFF	TGTGCCAGCAGCTTTACATGGACTCGAACTAATGAAAAACTGTTTTTT
.	TRBV5-4	.	TRBJ1-3	CASSLTRSSGNTIYF	TGTGCCAGCAGCTTGACACGAAGCTCTGGAAACACCATATATTTT
.	TRBV7-9	.	TRBJ1-5	CASSAQQGQPQHF	TGTGCCAGCAGCGCCCAGCAGGGTCAGCCCCAGCATTTT
.	TRBV5-4	.	TRBJ1-6	CASSALQAGSPLHF	TGTGCCAGCAGTGCGCTACAGGCTGGATCACCCCTCCACTTT
.	TRBV3-1/TRBV3-2	.	TRBJ1-2	CASSQGGRSYGYTF	TGTGCCAGCAGCCAAGGGGGCAGGTCCTATGGCTACACCTTC
.	TRBV10-2	.	TRBJ2-3	CASSAEIGQYF	TGCGCCAGCAGTGCTGAGATCGGGCAGTATTTT
.	TRBV2	.	TRBJ1-2	CASSVPPSYGYTF	TGTGCCAGCAGTGTCCCCCCGAGCTATGGCTACACCTTC